Below are 20 T cell receptor delta chains sequenced from a single sample in a study of γδ T cells in repeated Plasmodium falciparum infection. TCRdb called clones from the multiplex PCR reads again using CATT. The sample lists some 100,000 delta-chain clones, 1.4% occurring once. Flow sorting of PBMC yielded separate Vgamma9/Vdelta2+ and Vdelta2-negative gammadelta T cell populations for bulk repertoire analysis. Specimen: gamma-delta T cells from blood. The receptor source for this set is a pool of human donors (malaria-infected and uninfected, not separated).

This clone was counted a few times. TCRdb assigns this DNA the protein of a much larger clone, which departs from its translation at residue 14; this likely reflects a read error, and the protein shown comes from translating the DNA. The chain recombines TRDV1 with TRDJ1; D perhaps matches TRDD2 (5 bases). The J gene, missing from TCRdb, was assigned here through DNA to germline matching. This CDR3 spans 23 amino acids. The V gene lost 1 base and the J gene lost 0 bases, with 33 bases spanning the gap. Per the germline V gene, CDR1 is TSWWSYY and CDR2 is QGS. The CDR3 loop is CALGEPPQRLSFRLTPYTDKLIF. The CDR3, as DNA: TGTGCTCTTGGGGAACCCCCTCAGCGCCTTTCCTTTAGGCTTACCCCATACACCGATAAACTCATCTTT.

The gene calls are TRDV1 and TRDJ1, with D tentatively TRDD3 (6 bases). The J gene, absent from TCRdb, was called here by matching the DNA to germline. Germline V gives CDR1 TSWWSYY, CDR2 QGS. The CDR3 runs to 20 residues. Trimming took off 3 bases at V and 0 bases at J, with 26 bases between the two ends. CDR3 loop: CALGDRKNPWGGVYTDKLIF. The DNA for the CDR3 is TGTGCTCTTGGGGACCGTAAAAATCCGTGGGGGGGGGTATACACCGATAAACTCATCTTT.

This clone turned up a few times. This DNA's translation differs at residue 2 from TCRdb's protein, which comes from a much larger clone; a read error is likely, and the protein shown is translated from the DNA. V and J are TRDV2 and TRDJ1, with 7 bases fitting TRDD3. Here the J gene was assigned by germline matching of the DNA, as TCRdb has none. The V gene's germline CDR1 is GEAIGNYY and CDR2 EKD. The CDR3 is 19 amino acids. As DNA, the CDR3 is TGTTCCTGTGACACATTGCGTGGGGGACACCCTTTCGAGCCCGATAAACTCATCTTT. It specifies CSCDTLRGGHPFEPDKLIF.

In its sample, this clone was seen many times. V and J are TRDV1 and TRDJ1; 12 positions match TRDD3. Matching the DNA to germline supplied the J gene, which TCRdb does not give. The J segment lost 0 bases and the V segment lost 1 base, leaving 27 bases of the junction unmatched. Germline V gene sequence: CDR1 TSWWSYY, CDR2 QGS. The CDR3 has 25 residues. CDR3 sequence (DNA): TGTGCTCTTGGGGAACCGTCGGTTGGAGAGTCCTCTTACTGGGGGATACTTGGGTACACCGATAAACTCATCTTT. This encodes CALGEPSVGESSYWGILGYTDKLIF.

With respect to this clone: For this DNA, TCRdb reports the protein of a much larger clone, which diverges at residue 14, most likely from a read error; the protein presented here is translated directly from the DNA. No J gene call was made, and the V gene is TRDV2; the D call TRDD3 from the table was never checked on the DNA. Germline V CDR1 and CDR2: GEAIGNYY, EKD. The length of the CDR3 is 15 residues. The CDR3 DNA reads as TGTGCCTGTGACTCTCTGGGGATTAACACCGATAAACTCACCTTT. Protein: CACDSLGINTDKLTF.

This clone was seen a few times. The protein TCRdb gives is from a much larger clone and does not agree with this DNA's translation at residue 16, likely a read error; the protein shown here comes from the DNA. Other DNA sequences in the same sample also yield this CDR3. V and J are TRDV3 and TRDJ1; TRDD2 agrees at 7 bases. This CDR3 region has 20 residues. The germline V gene has CDR1 TVYSNPD and CDR2 GDNSRS (reference sequence). The chain's CDR3 is CALFRLPRWGMMADTNKLIF. The CDR3 DNA reads as TGTGCCCTATTCCGCCTTCCTCGATGGGGAATGATGGCGGACACCAATAAACTCATCTTT.

This clone was recorded a few times. Translating this DNA gives a protein that differs at residue 6 from the TCRdb one, which belongs to a much larger clone; a read error is likely, and the protein shown is this translation. The rearrangement links TRDV2 to TRDJ1; 7 positions match TRDD3. TCRdb records no J gene; here it was assigned by comparing the DNA to germline. Germline-derived CDR1 and CDR2 are GEAIGNYY and EKD. CDR3 length: 15 amino acids. Trimming at V came to 4 bases and at J to 0 bases, leaving 7 bases not matched to a gene. CDR3 region: CACEPPGDYTDKLIF. The CDR3 coding sequence is TGTGCCTGTGAGCCTCCGGGGGATTACACCGATAAACTCATCTTT.

This clone was recorded at least ten times. One junction end does not reproduce the germline sequence, and a read error may be involved. Other DNA sequences in this specimen translate into the identical CDR3. The rearrangement uses TRDV2 and TRDJ1, with 8 nucleotides matching TRDD3. The J gene, left out of TCRdb, was set here by checking the DNA against germline. Germline CDR1 GEAIGNYY, CDR2 EKD. The CDR3 loop spans 19 amino acids. This CDR3 reads CACDTVSSGILPYTDKLIF. As DNA, the CDR3 is TGTGCTTGTGACACCGTGAGTTCGGGGATACTCCCGTACACCGATAAACTCATCTTT.

On this clone itself: For this DNA, TCRdb reports the protein of a much larger clone, which diverges at residue 7, most likely from a read error; the protein presented here is translated directly from the DNA. The rearrangement uses TRDV3 and TRDJ1; D gene uncertain. The V end was cut by 3 bases, the J end by 0 bases, with 17 bases between. In germline, CDR1 is TVYSNPD, CDR2 GDNSRS (reference sequence). The CDR3 is 15 residues long. This chain's CDR3 is CAFRVLCGYTDKLIF. The DNA of the CDR3 is TGTGCCTTCCGAGTCTTATGTGGTTACACCGATAAACTCATCTTT.

Concerning this clone: A far larger clone is one base from this, pointing to a likely read error. Other nucleotide sequences in the sample specify the same CDR3. This chain uses TRDV1 with TRDJ2; 8 nucleotides agree with TRDD3. TCRdb leaves out the J gene; it was filled in here by matching the DNA to germline. Germline CDR1 is TSWWSYY and CDR2 is QGS. CDR3 length: 16 residues. The CDR3 bases are TGTGCTCTTGGCTGGGGGACCCCTTGGACCACAGCGCAACTCTTCTTT. As protein: CALGWGTPWTTAQLFF.

This clone has a handful of counts. This DNA translates differently at residue 14 from the TCRdb protein, which is that of a much larger clone; a read error is likely, and the protein shown is the DNA's own translation. The rearrangement joins TRDV2 to TRDJ1, with 13 bases aligning to TRDD3. TCRdb offers no J gene call, so here the DNA was matched to germline to obtain one. The CDR3 is made up of 19 amino acids. With 0 bases clipped from V and 4 bases from J, the junction kept 13 bases outside the gene matches. Per the germline V gene, CDR1 is GEAIGNYY and CDR2 is EKD. The CDR3, as DNA: TGTGCCTGTGACACCGGGGGTACTGGGGGATACGCGTTACTCGATAAACTCATCTTT. Protein product: CACDTGGTGGYALLDKLIF.

As for this clone: This is likely an artifact of a read error, given a far larger clone one base away. The sample carries other DNA sequences with the same CDR3. The chain has TRDV1 and TRDJ1; tentatively, D is TRDD3 (5 bases). Germline-derived CDR1 and CDR2 are TSWWSYY and QGS. The CDR3 extends over 14 amino acids. The CDR3 sequence is CALGDTICTDKLIF. CDR3 coding DNA: TGCGCTCTTGGGGACACGATTTGTACCGATAAACTCATCTTT.

Worth noting for this clone: The translation of this DNA and the TCRdb protein of a much larger clone differ at residue 10, probably owing to a read error; the protein shown here is translated from the DNA. The V call is TRDV2, the J call TRDJ1; D not certain. Because TCRdb records no J gene, it was assigned here through a match of the DNA to germline. The V gene lost 0 bases and the J gene lost 4 bases, with 14 bases spanning the gap. CDR3 length: 15 amino acids. The germline CDR1 and CDR2 sequences are GEAIGNYY and EKD. In DNA, the CDR3 is TGTGCCTGTGACACCGTGGTACCCGACATCGATAAACTCATCTTT. Protein sequence: CACDTVVPDIDKLIF.

Remarks on this clone: TCRdb's protein for this DNA is that of a much larger clone and differs from the translation at residue 9, likely a read error; the protein shown is the DNA translation. The V call is TRAV38-2/DV8, the J call TRDJ1, with 11 bases fitting TRDD3. TCRdb is silent on the J gene; assignment here came from matching the DNA to germline. The V segment lost 0 bases and the J segment 3 bases; nucleotides outside the gene matches: 28. In germline, CDR1 is TSESDYY, CDR2 QEAYKQQN. The CDR3 length is 24 residues. CDR3 bases: TGTGCTTATAGGAGCGCGTTTGTCCCCCCCCGCCTGGTACTGGGGGATAGCAGCGCCGATAAACTCATCTTT. Translated: CAYRSAFVPPRLVLGDSSADKLIF.

This clone was observed a few times. This DNA's translation and the protein TCRdb lists, from a much larger clone, do not match at residue 5, likely due to a read error; the protein shown is translated from the DNA. V usage is TRDV1 and J usage is TRDJ1, with 11 bases lining up with TRDD3. Germline assignment: CDR1 TSWWSYY and CDR2 QGS. The CDR3 is 24 residues long. This CDR3 reads CALGKLVLISGSGGYEGYTDKLIF. CDR3 DNA: TGTGCTCTTGGGAAACTCGTATTAATTTCAGGGAGTGGGGGATACGAAGGGTACACCGATAAACTCATCTTT.

About this clone itself: The TCRdb record carries a much larger clone's protein, which differs from this DNA's translation at residue 7; a read error is the likely cause, and the protein listed here is the DNA translation. The rearrangement links TRDV1 to TRDJ1; the D gene is possibly TRDD3 (10 bases). Germline V CDR1 and CDR2: TSWWSYY, QGS. This CDR3 comprises 22 residues. Between the trimmed V and J ends, which lost 2 bases and 0 bases, there was a span of 31 bases. CDR3 sequence: CALGETAFLRGDTRRYTDKLIF. Here the CDR3 DNA reads TGTGCTCTTGGGGAAACAGCCTTCCTACGGGGGGATACGCGACGGTACACCGATAAACTCATCTTT.

A word on this clone: The translation of this DNA and the TCRdb protein of a much larger clone differ at residue 16, probably owing to a read error; the protein shown here is translated from the DNA. The rearrangement links TRDV1 to TRDJ1; 13 nucleotides align to TRDD3. TCRdb offers no J gene call, so here the DNA was matched to germline to obtain one. The CDR3 is 22 amino acids. Germline CDR1 TSWWSYY, CDR2 QGS. Trimming took 2 bases from V and 1 from J; bases not matched to a gene: 19. The CDR3 DNA reads TGTGCTCTTGGGGAAGATCGACGCTCCCTGTACTGGGGGATACGCCCCACCGATAAACTCATCTTT. This translates into CALGEDRRSLYWGIRPTDKLIF.

Ten or more counts support this clone. A far larger clone lies a single base away; this is likely a read error. This same CDR3 is encoded by further DNA sequences in the sample. The V gene is given as TRDV1, and no J gene call is available; the table's D call, TRDD3, was not checked against the DNA. This CDR3 contains 23 residues. Germline-derived CDR1 and CDR2 are TSWWSYY and QGS. Written as DNA, the CDR3 is TGTGCTCTTGGGGAATATCTTTCCCCGATTAGGAAACTCACTCTGGGGGTCACCGATAAGCTCATCTTT. Protein product: CALGEYLSPIRKLTLGVTDKLIF.

The table lists this clone with a few counts. TCRdb lists the protein of a much larger clone for this DNA, which differs at residue 3, so this is likely a read error; the protein given here is translated from the DNA itself. This chain connects TRDV1 to TRDJ1; a possible D gene is TRDD3 (5 bases). This CDR3 spans 23 amino acids. Per the germline V gene, CDR1 is TSWWSYY and CDR2 is QGS. The CDR3 DNA is TGTGCTATTGGGGAACTCATACTCGCGGGGTTAGTTCGTGGCGCCGTTCCCACCGATAAACTCATCTTT. As protein: CAIGELILAGLVRGAVPTDKLIF.

Remarks on this clone: This DNA's translation and the protein TCRdb lists, from a much larger clone, do not match at residue 15, likely due to a read error; the protein shown is translated from the DNA. The chain is built from TRDV2 and TRDJ3; 13 bases agree with TRDD3. TCRdb is silent on the J gene; assignment here came from matching the DNA to germline. This CDR3 contains 20 residues. The germline V gene encodes CDR1 GEAIGNYY and CDR2 EKD. CDR3 sequence: CACDRRLGDTRFWDARQMFF. The CDR3 DNA sequence: TGTGCCTGTGACCGGAGACTGGGGGATACGCGTTTCTGGGACGCCCGACAGATGTTTTTC.